This T cell receptor (beta chain) is drawn from a study of post-analysis software for immune sequencing data. Study-wide points: Significantly lower normalized Chao1 diversity was found in patients with multiple sclerosis relative to controls. Compared with controls, patients had more of about 5 TRBV segments, including TRBV5-6, TRBV5-1 and TRBV20-1.

Researchers reported that TCR beta cDNA libraries carried unique molecular identifiers. The yield from roughly 1 to 10 million T cells was roughly 500,000 cDNA molecules in total. A single record per CDR3 protein comes from TCRdb applying MiXCR to the PCR reads. There are about 190,000 distinct CDR3 sequences in the sample; roughly 28% occur only once, and nearly 3.5% lies in the top ten. On this clonotype itself: Its antigen is not identified.

V dropped 5 bases and J dropped 3; count of bases not matched to a gene: 7. Germline assignment: CDR1 SEHNR and CDR2 FQNEAQ (reference sequence). This CDR3 has 15 residues. This TCR was recovered from a girl aged 2 to 17 with multiple sclerosis. Sequencing was done on a sample of blood. The chain joins TRBV7-9 to TRBJ2-7, with 10 bases fitting TRBD2. CDR3 DNA sequence: TGTGCCAGCAGCGGGCGGACTAGCGGAGACTACGAGCAGTACTTC. Encoded protein: CASSGRTSGDYEQYF.